The entry that follows covers one TCR beta chain sequence. What it recognizes is unknown. The protocol was immunoSEQ multiplex PCR, while the TCRdb copy is restricted to in-frame clones and leaves out a portion. The table includes over a million clones, approximately 96% detected once. The sample comes from a study of shared clonotypes between healthy human individuals. Study-level results: Sharing across a few donors was seen in 5% to 5.5% of naive CD4 clonotypes. Sharing of clonotypes among donors was expected to vary with sequencing depth.

V lost 5 bases to trimming and J lost 2 bases, with 16 bases between them. This CDR3 comprises 16 residues. The germline V gene has CDR1 SEHNR and CDR2 FQNEAQ (reference sequence). The gene calls are TRBV7-9 and TRBJ1-3; D gene uncertain. Sequencing input: naive CD4+ T cells sorted from blood. Stated subset: CD45RA+ positively selected. The sequence was collected from a man aged 30 to 45 in good health. CDR3 DNA sequence: TGTGCCAGCAGCCAAGGGCAGGCGGCTACTGGAAACACCATATATTTT. Amino acid sequence: CASSQGQAATGNTIYF.